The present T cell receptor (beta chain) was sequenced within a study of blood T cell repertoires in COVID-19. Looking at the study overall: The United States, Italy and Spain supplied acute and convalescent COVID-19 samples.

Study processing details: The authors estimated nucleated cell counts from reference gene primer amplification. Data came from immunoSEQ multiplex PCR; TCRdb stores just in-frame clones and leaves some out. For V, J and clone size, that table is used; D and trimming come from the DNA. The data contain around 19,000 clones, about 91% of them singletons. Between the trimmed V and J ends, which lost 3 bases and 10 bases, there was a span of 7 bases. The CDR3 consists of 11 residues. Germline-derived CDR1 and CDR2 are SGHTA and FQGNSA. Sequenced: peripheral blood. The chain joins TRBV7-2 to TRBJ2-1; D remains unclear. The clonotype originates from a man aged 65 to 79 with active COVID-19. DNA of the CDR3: TGTGCCAGCAGCTTCGGTTGGGAGCAGTTCTTC. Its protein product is CASSFGWEQFF.